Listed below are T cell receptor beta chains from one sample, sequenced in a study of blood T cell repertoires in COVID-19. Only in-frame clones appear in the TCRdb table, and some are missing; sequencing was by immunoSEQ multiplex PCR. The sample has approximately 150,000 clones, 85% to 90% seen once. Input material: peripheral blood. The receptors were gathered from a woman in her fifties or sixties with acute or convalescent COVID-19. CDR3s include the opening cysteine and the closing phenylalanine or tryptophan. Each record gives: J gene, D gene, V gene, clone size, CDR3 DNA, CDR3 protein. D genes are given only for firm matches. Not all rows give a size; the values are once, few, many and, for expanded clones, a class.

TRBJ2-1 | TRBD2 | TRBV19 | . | TGTGCCAGTAGTAGAACTAGCGGGGGTAACTTGAGGCACAATGAGCAGTTCTTC | CASSRTSGGNLRHNEQFF
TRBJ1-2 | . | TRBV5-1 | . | TGCGCCAGCAGCTTGGCGGGTAAAGAAGGCTACACCTTC | CASSLAGKEGYTF
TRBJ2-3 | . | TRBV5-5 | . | TGTGCCAGCAGCCCCGGGTCCTTTACGGATACGCAGTATTTT | CASSPGSFTDTQYF
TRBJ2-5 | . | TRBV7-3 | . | TGTGCCAGCAGCGACTACTTACAAGAGACCCAGTACTTC | CASSDYLQETQYF
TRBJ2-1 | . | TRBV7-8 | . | TGTGCCAGCAGCACCGGACACCGAATTCCCTACAATGAGCAGTTCTTC | CASSTGHRIPYNEQFF
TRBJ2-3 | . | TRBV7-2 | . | TGTGCCAGCAGCTTATCCGGGGGTAGCACAGATACGCAGTATTTT | CASSLSGGSTDTQYF
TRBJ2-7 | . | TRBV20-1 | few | TGCAGTGCTAGTAGCGGTCACGAGCAGTACTTC | CSASSGHEQYF
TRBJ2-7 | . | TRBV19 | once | TGTGCCAGTAGTATACCCGGACAAGCCTACGAGCAGTACTTC | CASSIPGQAYEQYF
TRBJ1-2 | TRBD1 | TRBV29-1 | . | TGCAGCGTTGAAGAGGGACAGGGGGGTGGCTACACCTTC | CSVEEGQGGGYTF
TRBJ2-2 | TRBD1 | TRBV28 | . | TGTGCCAGCAGTCCACTCGGACAGGGAGCCACCGGGGAGCTGTTTTTT | CASSPLGQGATGELFF
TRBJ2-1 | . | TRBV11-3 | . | TGTGCCAGCAGCCTCAGCCTCCTTCCCCGACAGAAATACAATGAGCAGTTCTTC | CASSLSLLPRQKYNEQFF
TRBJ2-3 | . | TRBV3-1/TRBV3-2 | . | TGTGCCAGCAGCCAGGGGGGTGGCACAGATACGCAGTATTTT | CASSQGGGTDTQYF
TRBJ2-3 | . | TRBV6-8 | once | TGTGCCAGCAGCCTAGGCCAGCTGAAGGGGGTATGGGATACGCAGTATTTT | CASSLGQLKGVWDTQYF
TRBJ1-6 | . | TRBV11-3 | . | TGTGCCAGCAGCTTAAGTACAGGCCGGTCCTATAATTCACCCCTCCACTTT | CASSLSTGRSYNSPLHF
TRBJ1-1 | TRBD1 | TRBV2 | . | TGTGCCAGCAGCGGACAGGAGAACACTGAAGCTTTCTTT | CASSGQENTEAFF
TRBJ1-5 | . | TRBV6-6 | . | TGTGCCAGCGAACCCCCGACAGTGTGGGGCAATCAGCCCCAGCATTTT | CASEPPTVWGNQPQHF
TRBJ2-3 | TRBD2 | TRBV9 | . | TGTGCCAGCAGCGTAGCTACTCGGACTAGCGGAAGCACAGATACGCAGTATTTT | CASSVATRTSGSTDTQYF
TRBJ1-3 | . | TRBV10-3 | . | TGTGCCATCAGCCAGGGGTTCTCTGGAAACACCATATATTTT | CAISQGFSGNTIYF
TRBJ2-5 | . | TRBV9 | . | TGTGCCAGCAGCCAGACGGAGATTGTGGGGACCCAGTACTTC | CASSQTEIVGTQYF
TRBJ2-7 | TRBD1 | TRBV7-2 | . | TGTGCCAGCAGCTCAGGACAGGGGGCGGGAGAGCAGTACTTC | CASSSGQGAGEQYF
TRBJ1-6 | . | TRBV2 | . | TGTGCCAGCAGGCCCGACACTTATAATTCACCCCTCCACTTT | CASRPDTYNSPLHF
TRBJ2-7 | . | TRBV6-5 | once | TGTGCCAGCAGCAACTACGAGCAGTACTTC | CASSNYEQYF
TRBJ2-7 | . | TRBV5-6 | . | TGTGCCAGCAGCTTGTTTCCTTACGAGCAGTACTTC | CASSLFPYEQYF
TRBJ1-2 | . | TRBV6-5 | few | TGTGCCAGCACCATACTTCCGGGACATCTGGAGGGCTACACCTTC | CASTILPGHLEGYTF
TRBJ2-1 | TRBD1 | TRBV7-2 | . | TGTGCCAGCAGAAAACGAGGGGGACAGGGTTACAATGAGCAGTTCTTC | CASRKRGGQGYNEQFF
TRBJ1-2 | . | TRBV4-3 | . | TGCGCCAGCAGCCAAGATCTGAACAGGGACTATGGCTACACCTTC | CASSQDLNRDYGYTF
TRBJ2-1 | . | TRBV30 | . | TGTGCCTGGAGTTACTCGCATGAGCAGTTCTTC | CAWSYSHEQFF